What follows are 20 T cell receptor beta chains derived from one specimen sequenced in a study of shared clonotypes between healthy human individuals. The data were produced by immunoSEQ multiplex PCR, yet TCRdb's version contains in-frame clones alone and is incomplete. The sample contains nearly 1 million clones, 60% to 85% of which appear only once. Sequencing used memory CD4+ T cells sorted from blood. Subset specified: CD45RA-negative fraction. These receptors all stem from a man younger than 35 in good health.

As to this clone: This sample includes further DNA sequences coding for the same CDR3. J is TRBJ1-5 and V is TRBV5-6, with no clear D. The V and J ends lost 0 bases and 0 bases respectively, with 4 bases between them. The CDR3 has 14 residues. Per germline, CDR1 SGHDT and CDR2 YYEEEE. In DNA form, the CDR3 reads TGTGCCAGCAGCTTGGTCGGTAGCAATCAGCCCCAGCATTTT. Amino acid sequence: CASSLVGSNQPQHF.

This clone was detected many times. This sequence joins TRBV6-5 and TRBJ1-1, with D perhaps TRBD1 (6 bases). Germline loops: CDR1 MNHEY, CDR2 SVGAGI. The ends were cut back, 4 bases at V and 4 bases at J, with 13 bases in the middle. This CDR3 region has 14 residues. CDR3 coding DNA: TGTGCCAGCAGTTTCGGCGGGACAACCACTGAAGCTTTCTTT. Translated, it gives CASSFGGTTTEAFF.

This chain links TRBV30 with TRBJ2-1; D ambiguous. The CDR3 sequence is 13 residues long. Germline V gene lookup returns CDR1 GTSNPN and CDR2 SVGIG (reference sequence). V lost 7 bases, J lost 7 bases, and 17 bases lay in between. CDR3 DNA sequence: TGTGCCTTTGACCCTGTGGCTGGGAATGAGCAGTTCTTC. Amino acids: CAFDPVAGNEQFF.

The CDR3 spells CASSQEAGGNQETQYF. The CDR3 DNA sequence: TGCGCCAGCAGCCAAGAAGCGGGGGGGAACCAAGAGACCCAGTACTTC. V and J are TRBV4-1 and TRBJ2-5; 10 bases agree with TRBD2. Germline V gene sequence: CDR1 MGHRA, CDR2 YSYEKL. The CDR3 sequence is 16 residues long. With V trimmed by 0 bases and J by 0 bases, 1 base remained unmatched.

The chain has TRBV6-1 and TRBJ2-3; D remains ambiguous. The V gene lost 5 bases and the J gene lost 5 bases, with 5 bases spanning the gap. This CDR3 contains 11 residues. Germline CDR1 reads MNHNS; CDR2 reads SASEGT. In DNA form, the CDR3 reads TGTGCCAGCAGTATCAAAGATACGCAGTATTTT. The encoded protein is CASSIKDTQYF.

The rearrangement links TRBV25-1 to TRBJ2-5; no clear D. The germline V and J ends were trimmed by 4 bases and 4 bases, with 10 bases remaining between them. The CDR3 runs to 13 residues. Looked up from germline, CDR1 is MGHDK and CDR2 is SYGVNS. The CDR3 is CASSAGPAETQYF. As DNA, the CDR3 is TGTGCCAGCAGTGCAGGACCTGCAGAGACCCAGTACTTC.

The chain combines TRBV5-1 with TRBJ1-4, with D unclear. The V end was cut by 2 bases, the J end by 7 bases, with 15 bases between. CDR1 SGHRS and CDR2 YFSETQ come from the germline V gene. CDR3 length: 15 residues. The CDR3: CASSFTGGLGEKLFF. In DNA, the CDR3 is TGCGCCAGCAGCTTCACCGGTGGTTTAGGTGAAAAACTGTTTTTT.

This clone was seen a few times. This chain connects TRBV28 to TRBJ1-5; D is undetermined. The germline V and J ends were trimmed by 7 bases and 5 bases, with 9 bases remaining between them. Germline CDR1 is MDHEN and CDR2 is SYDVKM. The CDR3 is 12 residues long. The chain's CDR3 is CASTLNHQPQHF. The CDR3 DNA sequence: TGTGCCAGCACCCTAAATCATCAGCCCCAGCATTTT.

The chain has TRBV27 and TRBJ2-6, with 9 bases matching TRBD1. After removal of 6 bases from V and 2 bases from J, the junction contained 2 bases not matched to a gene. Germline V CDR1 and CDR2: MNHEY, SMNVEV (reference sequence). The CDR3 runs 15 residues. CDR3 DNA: TGTGCCAGCAGAACAGGGGGCGCTGGGGCCAACGTCCTGACTTTC. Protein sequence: CASRTGGAGANVLTF.

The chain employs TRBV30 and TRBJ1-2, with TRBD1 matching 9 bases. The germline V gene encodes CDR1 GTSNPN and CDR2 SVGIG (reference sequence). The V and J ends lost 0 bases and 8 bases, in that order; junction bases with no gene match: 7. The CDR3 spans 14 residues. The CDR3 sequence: CAWSVRGQGTGYTF. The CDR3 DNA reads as TGTGCCTGGAGTGTAAGGGGACAGGGAACGGGCTACACCTTC. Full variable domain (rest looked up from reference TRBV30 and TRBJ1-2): SQTIHQWPATLVQPVGSPLSLECTVEGTSNPNLYWYRQAAGRGLQLLFYSVGIGQISSEVPQNLSASRPQDRQFILSSKKLLLSDSGFYLCAWSVRGQGTGYTFGSGTRLTVV.

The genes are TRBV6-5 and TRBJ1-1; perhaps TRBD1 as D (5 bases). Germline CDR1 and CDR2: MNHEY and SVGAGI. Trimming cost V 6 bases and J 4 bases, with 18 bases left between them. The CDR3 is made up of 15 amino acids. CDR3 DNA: TGTGCCAGCAGCCTATATGGGGGAATGGGCACTGAAGCTTTCTTT. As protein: CASSLYGGMGTEAFF.

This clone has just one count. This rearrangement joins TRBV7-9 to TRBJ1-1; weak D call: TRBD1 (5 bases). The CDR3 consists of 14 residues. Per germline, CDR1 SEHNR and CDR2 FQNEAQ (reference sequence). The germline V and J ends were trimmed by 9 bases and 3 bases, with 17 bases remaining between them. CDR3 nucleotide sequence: TGTGCCAGTTCCCGAGTGATGGGGGACACTGAAGCTTTCTTT. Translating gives CASSRVMGDTEAFF.

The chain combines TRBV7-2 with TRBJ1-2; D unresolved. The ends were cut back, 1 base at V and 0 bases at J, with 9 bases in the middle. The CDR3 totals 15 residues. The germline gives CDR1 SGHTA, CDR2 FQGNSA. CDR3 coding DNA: TGTGCCAGCAGCTTAGGGGTGGGCTCTAACTATGGCTACACCTTC. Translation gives CASSLGVGSNYGYTF. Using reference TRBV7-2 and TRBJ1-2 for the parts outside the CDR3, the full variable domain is GAGVSQSPSNKVTEKGKDVELRCDPISGHTALYWYRQSLGQGLEFLIYFQGNSAPDKSGLPSDRFSAERTGGSVSTLTIQRTQQEDSAVYLCASSLGVGSNYGYTFGSGTRLTVV.

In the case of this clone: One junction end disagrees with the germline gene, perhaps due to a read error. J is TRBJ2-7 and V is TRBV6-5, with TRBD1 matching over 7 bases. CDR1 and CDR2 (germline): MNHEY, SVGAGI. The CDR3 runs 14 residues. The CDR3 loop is CAGSERQGSYEQYF. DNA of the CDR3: TGTGCCGGCAGCGAAAGACAGGGCTCCTACGAGCAGTACTTC.

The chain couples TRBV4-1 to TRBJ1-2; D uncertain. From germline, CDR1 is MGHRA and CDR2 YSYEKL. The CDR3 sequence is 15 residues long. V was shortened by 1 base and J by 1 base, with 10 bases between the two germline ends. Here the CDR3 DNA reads TGCGCCAGCAGCCAAGGCTATGTCAGTAACTATGGCTACACCTTC. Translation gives CASSQGYVSNYGYTF.

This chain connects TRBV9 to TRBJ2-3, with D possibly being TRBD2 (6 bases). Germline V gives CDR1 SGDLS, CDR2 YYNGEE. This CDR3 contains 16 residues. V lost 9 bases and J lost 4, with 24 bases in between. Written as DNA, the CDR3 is TGTGCCACCAGTCGTAAAAGCGGGCAAGGGGCAGATACGCAGTATTTT. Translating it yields CATSRKSGQGADTQYF.

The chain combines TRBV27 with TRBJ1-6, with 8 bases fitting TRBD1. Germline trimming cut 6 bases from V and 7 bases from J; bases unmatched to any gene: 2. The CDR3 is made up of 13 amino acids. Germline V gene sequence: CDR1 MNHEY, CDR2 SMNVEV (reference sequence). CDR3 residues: CASRRTGNSPLHF. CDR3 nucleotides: TGTGCCAGCAGAAGGACAGGGAATTCACCCCTCCACTTT.

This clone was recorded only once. The CDR3 sequence is CASSEGTGGTDTQYF. The CDR3, as DNA: TGTGCCAGCAGCGAGGGGACAGGAGGGACAGATACGCAGTATTTT. The chain employs TRBV9 and TRBJ2-3; 8 bases match TRBD1. The CDR3 extends over 15 amino acids. In germline, CDR1 is SGDLS, CDR2 YYNGEE. V lost 3 bases, J lost 3 bases, and 6 bases stayed unmatched.

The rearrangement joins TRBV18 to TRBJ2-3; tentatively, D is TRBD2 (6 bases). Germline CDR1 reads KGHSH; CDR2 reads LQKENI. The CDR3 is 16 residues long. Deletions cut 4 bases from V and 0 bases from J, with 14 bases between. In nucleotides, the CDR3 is TGTGCCAGCTCACGCGGACGGGGGTATAGCACAGATACGCAGTATTTT. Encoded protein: CASSRGRGYSTDTQYF.

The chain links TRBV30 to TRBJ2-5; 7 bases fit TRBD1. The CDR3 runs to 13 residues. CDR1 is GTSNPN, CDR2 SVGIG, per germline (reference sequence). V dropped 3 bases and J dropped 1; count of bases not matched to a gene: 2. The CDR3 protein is CAWSGDSQETQYF. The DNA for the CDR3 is TGTGCCTGGAGCGGGGACAGCCAAGAGACCCAGTACTTC. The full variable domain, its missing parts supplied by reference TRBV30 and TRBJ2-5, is SQTIHQWPATLVQPVGSPLSLECTVEGTSNPNLYWYRQAAGRGLQLLFYSVGIGQISSEVPQNLSASRPQDRQFILSSKKLLLSDSGFYLCAWSGDSQETQYFGPGTRLLVL.